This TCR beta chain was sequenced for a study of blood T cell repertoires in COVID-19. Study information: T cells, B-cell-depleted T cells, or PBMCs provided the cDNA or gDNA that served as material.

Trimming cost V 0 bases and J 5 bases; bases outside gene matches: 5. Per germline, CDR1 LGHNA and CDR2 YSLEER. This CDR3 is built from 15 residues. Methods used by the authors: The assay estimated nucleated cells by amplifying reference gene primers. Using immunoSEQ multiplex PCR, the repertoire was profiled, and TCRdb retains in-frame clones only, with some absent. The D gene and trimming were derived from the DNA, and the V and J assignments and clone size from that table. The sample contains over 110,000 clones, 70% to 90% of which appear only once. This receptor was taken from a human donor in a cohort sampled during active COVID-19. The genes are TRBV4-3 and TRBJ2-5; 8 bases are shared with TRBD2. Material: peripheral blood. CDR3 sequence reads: CASSQDVGRGETQYF. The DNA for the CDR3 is TGCGCCAGCAGCCAAGATGTCGGGAGGGGGGAGACCCAGTACTTC.